The 27 T cell receptor beta chains below come from one sample, sequenced in a study of blood T cell repertoires in COVID-19. The assay was immunoSEQ multiplex PCR, and TCRdb's table has in-frame clones only and misses some. This table has fewer than 110,000 clones, around 92% appearing once. Sample: peripheral blood. These receptors were obtained from a man between 40 and 49 years old with active or convalescent COVID-19.

The rearrangement joins TRBV7-9 to TRBJ1-1; no reliable D call. Trimming left V 5 bases short and J 3 bases short, with 16 bases between. CDR1 SEHNR and CDR2 FQNEAQ come from the germline V gene (reference sequence). This CDR3 region has 15 residues. The CDR3 coding sequence is TGTGCCAGCAGCATCGTCCCCACGGGGTACACTGAAGCTTTCTTT. Encoded protein: CASSIVPTGYTEAFF.

V and J are TRBV19 and TRBJ1-2; possible D gene TRBD1, 6 bases. Germline V gene data show CDR1 as LNHDA and CDR2 as SQIVND (reference sequence). The germline V and J ends were trimmed by 7 bases and 8 bases, with 17 bases remaining between them. There are 13 residues in the CDR3. The CDR3 loop reads CASTHAGAGGYTF. The CDR3 nucleotides read TGTGCCAGTACCCATGCAGGGGCTGGCGGCTACACCTTC.

This chain links TRBV30 with TRBJ2-2; 10 nucleotides agree with TRBD2. Trimming removed 0 bases from V and 7 bases from J; junction bases left unmatched: 8. CDR1 and CDR2 from the germline V gene are GTSNPN and SVGIG (reference sequence). The CDR3 totals 16 residues. CDR3 nucleotide sequence: TGTGCCTGGAGTGTACGCGCTAGCGGGAGTGGCGGGGAGCTGTTTTTT. It specifies CAWSVRASGSGGELFF. The complete variable domain, with remaining parts taken from reference TRBV30 and TRBJ2-2, reads SQTIHQWPATLVQPVGSPLSLECTVEGTSNPNLYWYRQAAGRGLQLLFYSVGIGQISSEVPQNLSASRPQDRQFILSSKKLLLSDSGFYLCAWSVRASGSGGELFFGEGSRLTVL.

The rearrangement uses TRBV4-1 and TRBJ2-3; D is ambiguous. Trimming removed 2 bases at V and 5 bases at J, with 5 bases between. The CDR3 has 12 residues. Germline V gene data show CDR1 as MGHRA and CDR2 as YSYEKL. The CDR3 region is CASSQPQDTQYF. The CDR3 coding sequence is TGCGCCAGCAGCCAACCACAAGATACGCAGTATTTT.

The chain recombines TRBV4-1 with TRBJ2-7, with 14 bases fitting TRBD2. This CDR3 has 17 amino acids. CDR1 is MGHRA, CDR2 YSYEKL, per germline. V trimming: 0 bases; J trimming: 4 bases; junction bases outside the gene matches: 5. The CDR3 spells CASSQESGTSGSYEQYF. The CDR3 DNA follows: TGCGCCAGCAGCCAAGAAAGTGGGACTAGCGGGAGTTACGAGCAGTACTTC.

V gene TRBV7-2 combines with J gene TRBJ1-3; 8 bases map to TRBD1. The CDR3 sequence is 15 residues long. Germline values: CDR1 SGHTA, CDR2 FQGNSA. Trimming cost V 3 bases and J 2 bases; bases outside gene matches: 3. The chain's CDR3 is CASSFPDRAGNTIYF. In DNA form, the CDR3 reads TGTGCCAGCAGCTTCCCGGACAGGGCTGGAAACACCATATATTTT.

J is TRBJ2-5 and V is TRBV7-2; 10 nucleotides align to TRBD2. The germline CDR1 and CDR2 sequences are SGHTA and FQGNSA. V was pared by 5 bases and J by 2 bases, with 5 bases of the junction left unmatched. This CDR3 region has 15 residues. The CDR3 bases are TGTGCCAGCAGCACCGGACTAGCGGCTCAAGAGACCCAGTACTTC. Translating gives CASSTGLAAQETQYF.

V gene TRBV18 combines with J gene TRBJ2-7; tentatively, D is TRBD2 (5 bases). Germline V gene data show CDR1 as KGHSH and CDR2 as LQKENI. V lost 3 bases to trimming and J lost 4 bases, with 13 bases between them. The CDR3 spans 14 residues. The CDR3 DNA reads as TGTGCCAGCTCACCTGGTAACAGACTATACGAGCAGTACTTC. It codes for CASSPGNRLYEQYF.

The chain combines TRBV7-9 with TRBJ1-2, with TRBD1 identical over 9 bases. The CDR3 has 13 amino acids. Trimming removed 5 bases from V and 8 bases from J; junction bases left unmatched: 6. In germline, CDR1 is SEHNR, CDR2 FQNEAQ (reference sequence). CDR3 amino acids: CASSPGTGSGYTF. CDR3 nucleotide sequence: TGTGCCAGCAGCCCCGGGACAGGGTCCGGCTACACCTTC. Filled out from reference TRBV7-9 and TRBJ1-2, the complete variable domain reads DTGVSQNPRHKITKRGQNVTFRCDPISEHNRLYWYRQTLGQGPEFLTYFQNEAQLEKSRLLSDRFSAERPKGSFSTLEIQRTEQGDSAMYLCASSPGTGSGYTFGSGTRLTVV.

The chain recombines TRBV6-6 with TRBJ2-7; TRBD1 matches 9 bases. CDR3 size: 13 residues. Germline lookup yields CDR1 MNHNY and CDR2 SVGAGI (reference sequence). The V segment lost 8 bases and the J segment 3 bases; nucleotides outside the gene matches: 5. The CDR3 sequence is CASLGQGRYEQYF. The DNA of the CDR3 is TGTGCCAGCCTCGGACAGGGGCGCTACGAGCAGTACTTC.

This clone was recorded only once. The chain uses TRBV4-3 and TRBJ2-1; 10 bases match TRBD1. Germline V gene lookup returns CDR1 LGHNA and CDR2 YSLEER. The ends lost 4 bases at V and 5 bases at J; junction bases unmatched: 11. This CDR3 comprises 17 residues. CDR3 region: CASSRYGVGTGDNEQFF. Here the CDR3 DNA reads TGCGCCAGCAGCCGATACGGGGTGGGGACAGGGGACAATGAGCAGTTCTTC.

The CDR3 bases are TGTGCCAGCAGCGTCGGACTAGCGGGAGGAAGCACCGGGGAGCTGTTTTTT. Translated, it gives CASSVGLAGGSTGELFF. The gene calls are TRBV5-4 and TRBJ2-2; the match to TRBD2 covers 14 bases. Trimming cost V 4 bases and J 4 bases; bases outside gene matches: 6. Germline CDR1 is SGHNT and CDR2 is YYREEE (reference sequence). The CDR3 contains 17 residues.

This sequence joins TRBV5-5 and TRBJ2-7; maybe TRBD1 (5 bases). Looked up from germline, CDR1 is SGHKS and CDR2 is YYEKEE (reference sequence). The CDR3 is 15 residues long. Trimming shortened V by 1 base and J by 9 bases, and 20 bases separated the two germline ends. The CDR3 loop reads CASSLNPGQGSGQYF. The CDR3 region has the DNA TGTGCCAGCAGCTTGAACCCAGGTCAGGGATCGGGGCAGTACTTC.

V gene TRBV15 combines with J gene TRBJ2-5; TRBD2 matches at 9 bases. Trimming at V came to 0 bases and at J to 7 bases, leaving 3 bases not matched to a gene. This CDR3 has 14 amino acids. Germline V gene sequence: CDR1 LNHNV, CDR2 YYDKDF (reference sequence). The CDR3 region has the DNA TGTGCCACCAGCAGAGAAGGTAGCGGGGGGACCCAGTACTTC. It yields the protein CATSREGSGGTQYF. The whole variable domain, remainder taken from reference TRBV15 and TRBJ2-5, is DAMVIQNPRYQVTQFGKPVTLSCSQTLNHNVMYWYQQKSSQAPKLLFHYYDKDFNNEADTPDNFQSRRPNTSFCFLDIRSPGLGDTAMYLCATSREGSGGTQYFGPGTRLLVL.

CDR3 nucleotide sequence: TGTGCCAGCAGTTTCCACGACAGGGTTCGGGAGACCCAGTACTTC. Amino acids: CASSFHDRVRETQYF. This chain uses TRBV28 with TRBJ2-5; the match to TRBD1 covers 7 bases. J lost 5 bases, V lost 3 bases, and 9 bases had no gene match. The length of the CDR3 is 15 residues. CDR1 is MDHEN and CDR2 is SYDVKM in the germline V gene.

V usage is TRBV5-1 and J usage is TRBJ2-7; 9 nucleotides line up with TRBD2. Trimming took 4 bases from V and 6 from J; bases not matched to a gene: 14. Germline CDR1 reads SGHRS; CDR2 reads YFSETQ. This CDR3 has 16 amino acids. Here the CDR3 reads CASSVGTLAGASEQYF. DNA of the CDR3: TGCGCCAGCAGCGTAGGAACCTTAGCGGGAGCGAGCGAGCAGTACTTC.

The rearrangement uses TRBV5-1 and TRBJ2-1; 9 nucleotides align to TRBD2. The CDR3 consists of 18 residues. CDR1 is SGHRS, CDR2 YFSETQ, per germline. The J segment lost 10 bases and the V segment lost 4 bases, leaving 21 bases of the junction unmatched. DNA for the CDR3: TGCGCCAGCAGCCGAGGTACCGGGGCTAGCGGGAAACTGGGCGAGCAGTTCTTC. Its translation: CASSRGTGASGKLGEQFF. Full variable domain (outside the CDR3, taken from reference TRBV5-1 and TRBJ2-1): KAGVTQTPRYLIKTRGQQVTLSCSPISGHRSVSWYQQTPGQGLQFLFEYFSETQRNKGNFPGRFSGRQFSNSRSEMNVSTLELGDSALYLCASSRGTGASGKLGEQFFGPGTRLTVL.

The chain uses TRBV30 and TRBJ1-1, with D possibly TRBD1 on 6 matching bases. The CDR3 is 14 residues long. Germline CDR1 is GTSNPN and CDR2 is SVGIG (reference sequence). V was shortened by 2 bases and J by 0 bases, with 10 bases between the two germline ends. The CDR3 DNA is TGTGCCTGGAGTAAGGGACATTTGAACACTGAAGCTTTCTTT. It encodes CAWSKGHLNTEAFF.

The sample holds one count of this clone. The chain is built from TRBV6-5 and TRBJ2-1; TRBD2 agrees at 11 bases. There are 16 residues in the CDR3. Unmatched junction bases numbered 7, after V lost 2 bases and J lost 7 bases. Germline CDR1 is MNHEY and CDR2 is SVGAGI. The CDR3, as DNA: TGTGCCAGCAGTTACGGGGGACTAGCGGATCCAAATGAGCAGTTCTTC. It codes for CASSYGGLADPNEQFF.

This chain joins TRBV6-5 and TRBJ1-6; D possibly corresponds to TRBD1 (5 bases). Trimming pared 10 bases from V and 8 bases from J, leaving 21 bases between. In germline, CDR1 is MNHEY, CDR2 SVGAGI. This CDR3 has 15 residues. In DNA form, the CDR3 reads TGTGCCACCCACTCACTCTGGGACTGGGATTCACCCCTCCACTTT. Protein: CATHSLWDWDSPLHF.

The chain is built from TRBV4-3 and TRBJ1-2, with D maybe TRBD1 (5 bases). The V and J ends lost 5 bases and 4 bases respectively, with 17 bases between them. The germline gives CDR1 LGHNA, CDR2 YSLEER. The CDR3 covers 15 residues. DNA for the CDR3: TGCGCCAGCAGCTCCGAGGTCCGGGGGGTCTATGGCTACACCTTC. Translation: CASSSEVRGVYGYTF.

V gene TRBV7-3 combines with J gene TRBJ2-1; 9 bases are shared with TRBD1. The length of the CDR3 is 14 residues. The germline CDR1 and CDR2 sequences are SGHTA and FQGTGA. V lost 6 bases, J lost 7 bases, and 7 bases stayed unmatched. CDR3 bases: TGTGCCAGCAGTCGTACAGGGGGCTGGAATGAGCAGTTCTTC. It translates to CASSRTGGWNEQFF.

The chain employs TRBV6-2 or TRBV6-3 and TRBJ2-1; 7 nucleotides match TRBD1. The CDR3 spans 15 residues. Germline V gene lookup returns CDR1 MNHEY and CDR2 SVGEGT. V lost 5 bases and J lost 8; bases outside the gene matches: 12. The CDR3, as DNA: TGTGCCAGCAGTCGACCGACAGGGCAGTTCGATGAGCAGTTCTTC. Amino acid sequence: CASSRPTGQFDEQFF.

The V and J genes are TRBV28 and TRBJ1-4; the match to TRBD1 covers 10 bases. Per germline, CDR1 MDHEN and CDR2 SYDVKM. This CDR3 region has 14 residues. With 6 bases clipped from V and 8 bases from J, the junction kept 6 bases outside the gene matches. CDR3 in amino acids: CASRTGGAREKLFF. CDR3 nucleotide sequence: TGTGCCAGCAGGACAGGGGGCGCGAGGGAAAAACTGTTTTTT. Full variable domain (outside the CDR3, taken from reference TRBV28 and TRBJ1-4): DVKVTQSSRYLVKRTGEKVFLECVQDMDHENMFWYRQDPGLGLRLIYFSYDVKMKEKGDIPEGYSVSREKKERFSLILESASTNQTSMYLCASRTGGAREKLFFGSGTQLSVL.

The chain employs TRBV7-8 and TRBJ2-1, with 7 bases aligning to TRBD1. V was pared by 8 bases and J by 8 bases, with 12 bases of the junction left unmatched. This CDR3 is built from 14 residues. Germline V gene data show CDR1 as SGHVS and CDR2 as FQNEAQ. The CDR3 here is CASAYRGAMYEQFF. The CDR3 nucleotides read TGTGCCAGCGCCTACAGGGGCGCGATGTATGAGCAGTTCTTC.

The chain carries TRBV28 and TRBJ2-7, with D unclear. The V end lost 6 bases, the J end lost 3 bases, and 12 bases lay between the germline ends. This CDR3 comprises 13 residues. Germline CDR1 is MDHEN and CDR2 is SYDVKM. This chain's CDR3 is CASRPRGYYEQYF. For the CDR3, the DNA is TGTGCCAGCAGGCCTCGAGGCTACTACGAGCAGTACTTC.

To note about this clone: This likely comes from a read error, as the CDR3 has no conserved phenylalanine or tryptophan at its end. This sequence joins TRBV7-2 and TRBJ1-2, with 9 bases matching TRBD1. The J segment lost 2 bases and the V segment lost 2 bases, leaving 3 bases of the junction unmatched. CDR3 length: 15 amino acids. Germline CDR1 is SGHTA and CDR2 is FQGNSA. CDR3 sequence reads: CASSLYGTGNYGYTS. The CDR3 DNA reads TGTGCCAGCAGCTTATACGGGACAGGGAACTATGGCTACACCTCC.